Listed below are T cell receptor beta chains from one sample, sequenced in a study of CD8 T cells in Susac syndrome. MiXCR was run by TCRdb on the immunoSEQ multiplex PCR reads, yielding one entry per CDR3 protein. The sample contains more than 40,000 distinct CDR3 sequences, roughly 93% of which appear only once. The sequenced sample consisted of CD8+ T cells from PBMCs. The receptors shown here come from a human donor in good health. The conserved cysteine and the conserved F or W are not part of the CDR3 here.

>TRBV7-2
ASSLGFAGSYEQY
>TRBV29-1
SVEATGSTEAF
>TRBV5-1
ASSLVGEPNEKLF
>TRBV6-2/TRBV6-3
ASSYSPVEQY
>TRBV6-1
ASSAYYGYT
>TRBV20-1
SASGGGYEQY
>TRBV24-1
ASTGDTGELF
>TRBV13
ASSQGGPDTQY
>TRBV4-1
ASSQDRDRVRVSYNEQF
>TRBV23-1
ASSQSIWGPTNEKLF
>TRBV20-1
SARDSGDLEQF
>TRBV27
ASSLVPYTDTQY
>TRBV27
ASSPMAGLGGGEQF
>TRBV2
ASSPGLEVDEQF
>TRBV3-1
ASSLVAGGGDTQY
>TRBV29-1
SVEEGSVGTEAF
>TRBV4-1
ASSGLDQETQY
>TRBV29-1
SVVGTSGINEQF
>TRBV29-1
SVRTGGPYEQY
>TRBV4-1
ASSQDWGLIPLEQY
>TRBV29-1
SVLQGSYEQY
>TRBV2
ASSEVGYRGIAGANVLT
>TRBV4-1
ASSQTSGSTDTQY
>TRBV3-1
ASSVPGLAADTQY
>TRBV3-1
ASSQDGLTNEQF
>TRBV24-1
ATSDRSSYNEQF
>TRBV7-8
ASDPGSGANVLT
>TRBV4-2
ASSQDPSGDEQY
>TRBV2
ASRDSRRYTEAF
>TRBV29-1
SVEDPRLAGFAEQF
>TRBV28
ASIKLAVGQLNTEAF
>TRBV28
ASSSVAGGPFNEQF
>TRBV13
ASSSADSRQY
>TRBV6-2/TRBV6-3
ASSYSTGGYEQY
>TRBV7-9
ASSSPAGPRTDTQY
>TRBV28
ASSFPDVGGLSYEQY
>TRBV28
ASSLIPPPLGDGETQY